A single sample gave rise to the 21 T cell receptor beta chains below, sequenced in a study of beta chain features in type 1 diabetes. Study-wide results and limits: There was a moderate but significant shortening of TCRB CDR3s in all four CD4+ subsets of Type 1 diabetes patients.

These receptors have no identified antigens. Expressed TCRB transcripts were sequenced because the isolated RNA had all been reverse transcribed beforehand. TCRdb's copy holds only in-frame clones and misses some; the assay was immunoSEQ multiplex PCR. The data show hundreds of thousands of clones, 13% seen once. Sample: naive CD4+ T cells from blood. These receptors all come from a man aged 18 to 30 with type 1 diabetes.

This clone was observed a few times. The chain carries TRBV5-1 and TRBJ1-1, with 12 bases fitting TRBD1. The CDR3 length is 14 residues. The germline CDR1 and CDR2 sequences are SGHRS and YFSETQ. With 5 bases clipped from V and 6 bases from J, the junction kept 5 bases outside the gene matches. CDR3 DNA sequence: TGCGCCAGCAGTCGGGACAGGGGGCAACCTGAAGCTTTCTTT. Protein product: CASSRDRGQPEAFF.

A few counts support this clone. The rearrangement uses TRBV6-5 and TRBJ1-2; D uncertain. The length of the CDR3 is 12 residues. The V and J ends lost 2 bases and 8 bases respectively, with 9 bases between them. Per germline, CDR1 MNHEY and CDR2 SVGAGI. The CDR3 spells CASSYRRGGYTF. In nucleotides, the CDR3 is TGTGCCAGCAGTTACCGGAGAGGAGGCTACACCTTC.

Note on this clone: The sample holds other DNA sequences that translate to the same CDR3. The chain joins TRBV7-9 to TRBJ1-4, with 7 nucleotides matching TRBD1. The V segment lost 1 base and the J segment 7 bases; nucleotides outside the gene matches: 3. This CDR3 contains 14 residues. Germline V CDR1 and CDR2: SEHNR, FQNEAQ (reference sequence). CDR3: CASSLGQGSEKLFF. CDR3 nucleotides: TGTGCCAGCAGCTTAGGACAGGGAAGTGAAAAACTGTTTTTT.

This clone turned up a few times. V and J are TRBV7-8 and TRBJ1-5; TRBD1 is a possible D gene (5 bases). Trimming shortened V by 5 bases and J by 4 bases, and 15 bases separated the two germline ends. Germline lookup yields CDR1 SGHVS and CDR2 FQNEAQ. The CDR3 totals 15 residues. The chain's CDR3 is CASSHYSGWNQPQHF. The CDR3 nucleotides are TGTGCCAGCAGCCACTACTCAGGGTGGAATCAGCCCCAGCATTTT.

This sequence joins TRBV7-9 and TRBJ2-7; D uncertain. V was shortened by 5 bases and J by 0 bases, with 5 bases between the two germline ends. Germline V gene lookup returns CDR1 SEHNR and CDR2 FQNEAQ (reference sequence). The CDR3 contains 12 residues. In DNA, the CDR3 is TGTGCCAGCAGCGATAGCTCCTACGAGCAGTACTTC. As protein: CASSDSSYEQYF.

This clone was recorded a few times. The chain recombines TRBV10-3 with TRBJ2-5; 8 positions agree with TRBD2. This CDR3 has 13 amino acids. Losses at the gene ends were 2 bases for V and 7 bases for J; bases not matched to a gene: 3. CDR1 and CDR2 (germline): ENHRY, SYGVKD. CDR3 amino acids: CAISEGTRGTQYF. The CDR3, as DNA: TGTGCCATCAGTGAGGGGACTAGGGGGACCCAGTACTTC.

The rearrangement links TRBV6-5 to TRBJ1-2; 7 bases line up with TRBD1. The J segment lost 8 bases and the V segment lost 8 bases, leaving 8 bases of the junction unmatched. The CDR3 covers 12 residues. Looked up from germline, CDR1 is MNHEY and CDR2 is SVGAGI. The CDR3: CASAETGRGYTF. CDR3 bases: TGTGCCAGCGCCGAGACAGGGAGAGGCTACACCTTC.

The chain combines TRBV10-1 with TRBJ2-5; no clear D gene. The V and J ends lost 3 bases and 2 bases respectively, with 7 bases between them. CDR3 length equals 13 residues. Germline-derived CDR1 and CDR2 are WNHNN and SYGVQD (reference sequence). CDR3: CASSDQLQETQYF. The CDR3 DNA sequence: TGCGCCAGCAGTGACCAACTTCAAGAGACCCAGTACTTC.

This clone was seen only a few times. This chain links TRBV30 with TRBJ2-1; D is uncertain. With 4 bases removed from V and 14 bases from J, the gap between germline ends came to 15 bases. The CDR3 contains 11 residues. Germline values: CDR1 GTSNPN, CDR2 SVGIG (reference sequence). In DNA form, the CDR3 reads TGTGCCTGGAACAATTTTCGCCAAAAGTTCTTC. This gives the protein CAWNNFRQKFF.

This chain joins TRBV7-2 and TRBJ1-2; maybe TRBD1 (6 bases). The germline CDR1 and CDR2 sequences are SGHTA and FQGNSA. This CDR3 has 15 amino acids. The germline V and J ends were trimmed by 6 bases and 6 bases, with 20 bases remaining between them. CDR3 region: CASRNQGRGPNGYTF. Written as DNA, the CDR3 is TGTGCCAGCAGGAACCAGGGGAGAGGTCCGAATGGCTACACCTTC.

The V call is TRBV2, the J call TRBJ2-7, with D perhaps matching TRBD1 (6 bases). Trimming cost V 3 bases and J 12 bases, with 18 bases left between them. CDR3 size: 13 residues. The germline V gene has CDR1 SNHLY and CDR2 FYNNEI. The CDR3 coding sequence is TGTGCCAGCAGTGATCTTGAAGGACAGCGCTTGTACTTC. Amino acids: CASSDLEGQRLYF.

In its sample, this clone was seen a few times. The chain is built from TRBV28 and TRBJ2-7; unclear D gene. This CDR3 is 8 amino acids long. Germline assignment: CDR1 MDHEN and CDR2 SYDVKM. V lost 11 bases and J lost 6, with 5 bases in between. The CDR3 coding sequence is TGTGCCGTTAGCGAGCAGTACTTC. Protein product: CAVSEQYF.

This clone was counted only a few times. The chain couples TRBV2 to TRBJ1-2; D call uncertain. Germline V CDR1 and CDR2: SNHLY, FYNNEI. V lost 6 bases, J lost 2 bases, and 7 bases lay in between. The CDR3 spans 12 residues. The CDR3 loop reads CASSVQNYGYTF. CDR3 sequence (DNA): TGTGCCAGCAGCGTTCAGAACTATGGCTACACCTTC.

A few counts support this clone. This rearrangement joins TRBV6-5 to TRBJ2-1; the match to TRBD2 covers 12 bases. Trimming took 4 bases from V and 0 from J; bases not matched to a gene: 1. CDR3 length: 16 amino acids. Germline CDR1 is MNHEY and CDR2 is SVGAGI. CDR3 sequence reads: CASSWGLAGSYNEQFF. CDR3 in DNA: TGTGCCAGCAGTTGGGGACTAGCGGGCTCCTACAATGAGCAGTTCTTC.

This sequence joins TRBV6-5 and TRBJ1-1; D is unclear. Germline CDR1 is MNHEY and CDR2 is SVGAGI. Trimming left V 0 bases short and J 7 bases short, with 9 bases between. The CDR3 has 13 amino acids. CDR3 region: CASSYSSGIEAFF. The CDR3 nucleotides read TGTGCCAGCAGTTACTCGTCGGGAATTGAAGCTTTCTTT.

This clone was found a few times. The same CDR3 arises from other DNA sequences in this sample as well. The gene calls are TRBV15 and TRBJ1-5, with 7 bases identical to TRBD1. Per germline, CDR1 LNHNV and CDR2 YYDKDF (reference sequence). CDR3 size: 16 residues. The junction had 4 bases not matched to a gene; V was cut back by 1 base and J by 1 base. As DNA, the CDR3 is TGTGCCACCAGCAGAGGGACAGGAGGAAGCAATCAGCCCCAGCATTTT. Translated: CATSRGTGGSNQPQHF.

The chain is built from TRBV15 and TRBJ2-1; D perhaps matches TRBD1 (5 bases). V was shortened by 9 bases and J by 6 bases, with 15 bases between the two germline ends. The CDR3 sequence is 13 residues long. The germline V gene encodes CDR1 LNHNV and CDR2 YYDKDF (reference sequence). CDR3 bases: TGTGCCACAAGACAGTTCTCGAGCAATGAGCAGTTCTTC. Its translation: CATRQFSSNEQFF.

This rearrangement joins TRBV5-4 to TRBJ1-4, with 9 bases matching TRBD1. The CDR3 has 15 residues. Germline lookup yields CDR1 SGHNT and CDR2 YYREEE (reference sequence). J gave up 1 base and V 3 bases, and 1 base lay outside the gene matches. Here the CDR3 reads CASSWGQGTNEKLFF. The CDR3 DNA reads as TGTGCCAGCAGCTGGGGACAGGGAACTAATGAAAAACTGTTTTTT.

The genes are TRBV2 and TRBJ1-2; D is perhaps TRBD1 (6 bases). The CDR3 runs to 11 residues. Trimming removed 8 bases from V and 4 bases from J, with 8 bases in between. Germline V lookup: CDR1 SNHLY, CDR2 FYNNEI. CDR3 protein: CASGQSYGYTF. The CDR3 DNA sequence: TGTGCCAGCGGACAGTCCTATGGCTACACCTTC.

With regard to this clone: The sample contains more than one DNA sequence encoding this CDR3. The rearrangement links TRBV30 to TRBJ2-5; D not certain. This CDR3 has 11 amino acids. Germline CDR1 GTSNPN, CDR2 SVGIG (reference sequence). V lost 2 bases and J 5 bases, leaving 6 bases between the germline ends. Here the CDR3 reads CAWSIPETQYF. In DNA, the CDR3 is TGTGCCTGGAGTATCCCGGAGACCCAGTACTTC.

J is TRBJ2-3 and V is TRBV30, with TRBD1 matching over 9 bases. Germline V gene data show CDR1 as GTSNPN and CDR2 as SVGIG (reference sequence). With V trimmed by 2 bases and J by 3 bases, 3 bases remained unmatched. The CDR3 totals 14 residues. CDR3 sequence (DNA): TGTGCCTGGAGTCAGACAGGGGGAACAGATACGCAGTATTTT. Amino acids: CAWSQTGGTDTQYF.